This TCR beta chain was identified during a study of blood T cell repertoires in COVID-19. For the study at large: Samples representing acute and convalescent COVID-19 were sourced from the United States, Italy and Spain. The cDNA or gDNA used as material had been derived from T cells, B-cell-depleted T cells, or PBMCs.

Authors' processing steps: Estimates of nucleated cell counts were drawn from the amplification of reference gene primers. Generated by immunoSEQ multiplex PCR, the TCRdb table keeps only in-frame clones and is missing some. D and trimming come from the DNA, and the V and J calls and clone size come from that table. This table holds 97,000 or so clones, approximately 79% found once. This clone was detected once. The CDR3 runs 14 residues. The ends were cut back, 5 bases at V and 4 bases at J, with 14 bases in the middle. CDR1 and CDR2 from the germline V gene are SGHTA and FQGNSA. The sequenced sample consisted of peripheral blood. This sequence joins TRBV7-2 and TRBJ1-2, with D tentatively TRBD1 (5 bases). The TCR originated in a man aged 65 to 79 with active or convalescent COVID-19. CDR3 nucleotide sequence: TGTGCCAGCAGCCCTCCGGGGGTTATCTATGGCTACACCTTC. It translates to CASSPPGVIYGYTF.